Below are 20 T cell receptor beta chains sequenced from a single sample in a study of blood T cell repertoires in COVID-19. The method was immunoSEQ multiplex PCR; TCRdb's version includes in-frame clones alone and lacks a portion of them. The data hold tens of thousands of clones, with about 86% observed a single time. The sequenced sample consisted of peripheral blood. These receptors originate from a woman of 80 years or more in a cohort sampled during active or convalescent COVID-19.

The chain combines TRBV11-3 with TRBJ2-7, with a weak D call TRBD2 (6 bases). Per the germline V gene, CDR1 is SGHNT and CDR2 is YENEEA. V was cut by 1 base and J by 5 bases, with 15 bases left in between. The CDR3 contains 15 residues. The CDR3 DNA reads as TGTGCCAGCAGCTTAGGGGGACTCCCGAGGAACGAGCAGTACTTC. As protein: CASSLGGLPRNEQYF.

The V gene is TRBV6-6, the J gene TRBJ1-2; a weak D match, TRBD1 (5 bases). The ends were cut back, 5 bases at V and 6 bases at J, with 10 bases in the middle. Germline V gene data show CDR1 as MNHNY and CDR2 as SVGAGI (reference sequence). There are 12 residues in the CDR3. CDR3 DNA sequence: TGTGCCAGCAGTCCTTCGGGGGATGGCTACACCTTC. Protein product: CASSPSGDGYTF.

The V and J genes are TRBV3-1 (or the pseudogene TRBV3-2) and TRBJ1-6; D gene uncertain. The CDR3 is 13 amino acids. The V end lost 5 bases, the J end lost 6 bases, and 8 bases lay between the germline ends. Germline V gene data show CDR1 as LGHDT and CDR2 as YNNKEL (reference sequence). CDR3 residues: CASSEEGNSPLHF. CDR3 DNA sequence: TGTGCCAGCAGCGAGGAGGGTAATTCACCCCTCCACTTT.

The chain recombines TRBV10-1 with TRBJ2-1, with 7 bases matching TRBD1. V lost 1 base to trimming and J lost 1 base; unmatched junction nucleotides: 1. The CDR3 loop spans 15 amino acids. The germline V gene has CDR1 WNHNN and CDR2 SYGVQD (reference sequence). CDR3 bases: TGCGCCAGCAGTGAGTTACAGGGGTCCTACAATGAGCAGTTCTTC. Its protein is CASSELQGSYNEQFF.

This clone was picked up a small number of times. V and J are TRBV30 and TRBJ1-2; D is ambiguous. CDR3 size: 10 residues. The germline V gene has CDR1 GTSNPN and CDR2 SVGIG (reference sequence). Deletions cut 3 bases from V and 6 bases from J, with 5 bases between. The CDR3 nucleotides read TGTGCCTGGAGGGAGAATGGCTACACCTTC. Translating gives CAWRENGYTF.

This clone has just a few counts. The V call is TRBV2, the J call TRBJ2-7; 9 bases are a match to TRBD2. CDR1 SNHLY and CDR2 FYNNEI come from the germline V gene. The trim removed 5 bases at V and 0 bases at J, leaving 5 bases unmatched. This CDR3 contains 15 residues. The CDR3 sequence is CASSRPTSGSYEQYF. The CDR3 bases are TGTGCCAGCAGTCGTCCGACTAGCGGCTCCTACGAGCAGTACTTC.

The V gene is TRBV21-1, the J gene TRBJ2-7; the table assigns TRBD2, which was not confirmed against the DNA. TRBV21-1 represents a pseudogene. This CDR3 has 20 amino acids. CDR3 bases: TGTGCCAGCAGCACAGGGACTAGCGGGAGGGTACCGGGGACAGGCTACGAGCAGTACGTC. This codes for CASSTGTSGRVPGTGYEQYV.

V usage is TRBV5-1 and J usage is TRBJ2-3; possible D gene TRBD2, 7 bases. The V end was cut by 4 bases, the J end by 1 base, with 13 bases between. The CDR3 contains 15 residues. Germline CDR1 and CDR2: SGHRS and YFSETQ. The CDR3 here is CASSERGGGTDTQYF. CDR3 in DNA: TGCGCCAGCAGCGAAAGAGGGGGGGGCACAGATACGCAGTATTTT.

V usage is TRBV18 and J usage is TRBJ1-1; D not resolved. Between the trimmed V and J ends, which lost 2 bases and 11 bases, there was a span of 12 bases. CDR3 length: 12 amino acids. Germline loops: CDR1 KGHSH, CDR2 LQKENI. CDR3 DNA: TGTGCCAGCTCACCAACGGGAGAAGTGGCTTTCTTT. It specifies CASSPTGEVAFF.

This rearrangement joins TRBV28 to TRBJ1-1, with no clear D. The CDR3 runs to 14 residues. Germline CDR1 reads MDHEN; CDR2 reads SYDVKM. Trimming shortened V by 7 bases and J by 11 bases, and 23 bases separated the two germline ends. CDR3 coding DNA: TGTGCCAGCACCACACGACCCCGCATTGAGGGCGCTTTCTTT. Its protein is CASTTRPRIEGAFF.

J is TRBJ2-3 and V is TRBV14; tentatively, D is TRBD2 (5 bases). Per germline, CDR1 SGHDN and CDR2 FVKESK. The ends were cut back, 3 bases at V and 2 bases at J, with 6 bases in the middle. This CDR3 contains 13 residues. The CDR3 sequence is CASSHRDTDTQYF. DNA for the CDR3: TGTGCCAGCAGCCACCGGGACACAGATACGCAGTATTTT.

A remark on this clone: An end of the junction differs from the germline gene, which may be a read error. CDR3 sequence reads: CASSRSGTSGRNEQFF. DNA for the CDR3: TGTGCTAGCAGCAGATCCGGGACTAGCGGGAGAAATGAGCAGTTCTTC. The rearrangement uses TRBV7-7 and TRBJ2-1; 14 nucleotides match TRBD2. The CDR3 has 16 residues. CDR1 and CDR2 from the germline V gene are SSHAT and FNYEAQ (reference sequence). Looking up the rest from reference TRBV7-7 and TRBJ2-1 gives the full variable domain: GAGVSQSPRYKVTKRGQDVTLRCDPISSHATLYWYQQALGQGPEFLTYFNYEAQPDKSGLPSDRFSAERPEGSISTLTIQRTEQRDSAMYRCASSRSGTSGRNEQFFGPGTRLTVL.

The chain recombines TRBV9 with TRBJ1-1; 7 bases align to TRBD1. The CDR3 has 11 amino acids. The germline CDR1 and CDR2 sequences are SGDLS and YYNGEE. V gave up 3 bases and J gave up 7 bases; unmatched junction bases: 0. CDR3 DNA sequence: TGTGCCAGCAGCGGACAGGGTGAAGCTTTCTTT. It specifies CASSGQGEAFF.

In regard to this clone: At one boundary the junction diverges from the germline segment, which might be a read error. The chain recombines TRBV11-2 with TRBJ2-2; D perhaps matches TRBD1 (6 bases). The CDR3 length is 14 residues. CDR1 and CDR2 from the germline V gene are SGHAT and FQNNGV. CDR3 sequence (DNA): TGCGTAACTAGGGCAGGGGTGAACACCGGGGAGCTGTTTTTT. This gives the protein CVTRAGVNTGELFF.

The chain couples TRBV30 to TRBJ1-1, with D possibly being TRBD1 (5 bases). V was cut by 4 bases and J by 1 base, with 7 bases left in between. Germline V gene lookup returns CDR1 GTSNPN and CDR2 SVGIG (reference sequence). This CDR3 has 12 residues. The CDR3 DNA follows: TGTGCCTGGACCACAGGGAACACTGAAGCTTTCTTT. It is translated as CAWTTGNTEAFF. Using reference TRBV30 and TRBJ1-1 for the parts outside the CDR3, the full variable domain is SQTIHQWPATLVQPVGSPLSLECTVEGTSNPNLYWYRQAAGRGLQLLFYSVGIGQISSEVPQNLSASRPQDRQFILSSKKLLLSDSGFYLCAWTTGNTEAFFGQGTRLTVV.

This clone was detected a few times. The chain employs TRBV3-1 (or the pseudogene TRBV3-2) and TRBJ2-2; TRBD2 agrees at 7 bases. V was clipped by 8 bases and J by 0 bases; unmatched bases: 6. The CDR3 length is 15 residues. Germline CDR1 is LGHDT and CDR2 is YNNKEL (reference sequence). The CDR3: CASAFGGSNTGELFF. In DNA form, the CDR3 reads TGTGCCAGCGCATTCGGGGGGTCGAACACCGGGGAGCTGTTTTTT.

This chain connects TRBV3-1 (or the pseudogene TRBV3-2) to TRBJ2-7; D is unresolved. The CDR3 has 14 residues. The V gene lost 1 base and the J gene lost 0 bases, with 7 bases spanning the gap. CDR1 and CDR2 from the germline V gene are LGHDT and YNNKEL (reference sequence). The CDR3 DNA sequence: TGTGCCAGCAGCCAAGCCGTCAGCTCCTACGAGCAGTACGTC. Protein: CASSQAVSSYEQYV.

For the CDR3, the DNA is TGTGCCAGCAGCAATCTGCTAGCGGGATACGGGGAGCAGTACGTC. Translated, it gives CASSNLLAGYGEQYV. The genes are TRBV21-1 and TRBJ2-7; the table's D call TRBD2 went unverified against the DNA. TRBV21-1 is tagged as a pseudogene. The CDR3 sequence is 15 residues long.

The gene calls are TRBV6-4 and TRBJ1-5, with 7 bases fitting TRBD1. V was clipped by 9 bases and J by 0 bases; unmatched bases: 8. The CDR3 is 15 residues long. Germline CDR1 reads MRHNA; CDR2 reads SNTAGT. The chain's CDR3 is CARRTGAHSNQPQHF. In DNA, the CDR3 is TGTGCCAGACGAACAGGGGCGCATAGCAATCAGCCCCAGCATTTT.

V is TRBV2 and J is TRBJ2-1; D perhaps matches TRBD2 (5 bases). This CDR3 contains 16 residues. Germline CDR1 reads SNHLY; CDR2 reads FYNNEI. V shed 2 bases and J shed 4 bases, with 15 bases lying between them. CDR3 protein: CASSEQTRRSYNEQFF. The CDR3 DNA sequence: TGTGCCAGCAGTGAACAAACTAGAAGAAGTTACAATGAGCAGTTCTTC.